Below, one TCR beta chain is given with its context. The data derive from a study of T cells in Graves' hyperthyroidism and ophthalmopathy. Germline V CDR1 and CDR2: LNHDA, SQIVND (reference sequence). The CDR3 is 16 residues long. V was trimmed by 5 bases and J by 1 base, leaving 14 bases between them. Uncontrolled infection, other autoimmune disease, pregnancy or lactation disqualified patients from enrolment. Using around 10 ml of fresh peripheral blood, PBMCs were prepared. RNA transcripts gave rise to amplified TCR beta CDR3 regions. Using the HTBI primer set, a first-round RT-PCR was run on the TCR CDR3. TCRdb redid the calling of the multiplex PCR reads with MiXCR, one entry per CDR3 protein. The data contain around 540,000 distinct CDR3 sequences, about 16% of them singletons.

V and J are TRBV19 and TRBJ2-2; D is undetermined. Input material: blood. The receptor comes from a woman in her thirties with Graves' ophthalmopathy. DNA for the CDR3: TGTGCCAGTAGTCCGTGGGCGGCGCGGAACACCGGGGAGCTGTTTTTT. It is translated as CASSPWAARNTGELFF.